Presented here are 17 T cell receptor beta chains from one specimen sequenced in a study of CD8+ T cells in alopecia areata. The treatment is: oral pan-JAK inhibitor, 5-10 mg twice daily. As the sequencing template, cDNA was produced by extracting RNA and reverse transcribing it. Clones were read by immunoSEQ multiplex PCR, and TCRdb kept only the in-frame ones, dropping some. The sample carries around 200,000 clones, less than 65% recorded once. Sequenced material: CD4+ T cells sorted from blood, taken at week 4, from a patient treated with tofacitinib. The source of these receptors is a human donor with alopecia areata.

Only a few counts were recorded for this clone. The chain combines TRBV6-1 with TRBJ1-5, with unresolved D. The germline V gene encodes CDR1 MNHNS and CDR2 SASEGT. V was clipped by 3 bases and J by 3 bases, with 9 bases between them. The CDR3 spans 14 residues. CDR3 DNA sequence: TGTGCCAGCAGTGAGGCAGGCCCCAATCAGCCCCAGCATTTT. Its translation: CASSEAGPNQPQHF.

On this clone itself: Distinct nucleotide sequences in the sample also encode this CDR3. The chain is built from TRBV29-1 and TRBJ2-7; 12 nucleotides agree with TRBD1. The germline V gene has CDR1 SQVTM and CDR2 ANQGSEA. The CDR3 contains 13 residues. The trim removed 6 bases at V and 1 base at J, leaving 1 base unmatched. This CDR3 is CSVGQGASYEQYF. In nucleotides, the CDR3 is TGCAGCGTGGGACAGGGGGCGTCCTACGAGCAGTACTTC.

This clone was seen only a few times. The rearrangement uses TRBV30 and TRBJ2-1; D not resolved. Germline loops: CDR1 GTSNPN, CDR2 SVGIG (reference sequence). V was trimmed by 0 bases and J by 7 bases, leaving 13 bases between them. This CDR3 region has 14 residues. CDR3 loop: CAWSVNRRLNEQFF. The CDR3 bases are TGTGCCTGGAGTGTAAATCGACGCCTAAATGAGCAGTTCTTC.

The chain has TRBV9 and TRBJ2-5; no definite D call. Germline V gives CDR1 SGDLS, CDR2 YYNGEE. V was cut by 3 bases and J by 2 bases, with 8 bases left in between. The CDR3 is 13 amino acids. The CDR3 is CASSASSQETQYF. Written as DNA, the CDR3 is TGTGCCAGCAGCGCCTCGTCTCAAGAGACCCAGTACTTC.

The chain carries TRBV11-3 and TRBJ1-6; no definite D call. Trimming removed 1 base from V and 7 bases from J, with 5 bases in between. The CDR3 consists of 13 residues. Germline lookup yields CDR1 SGHNT and CDR2 YENEEA. The CDR3 nucleotides read TGTGCCAGCAGCTTAGGGTTGAATTCACCCCTCCACTTT. It yields the protein CASSLGLNSPLHF.

The rearrangement links TRBV30 to TRBJ2-7, with a possible D match to TRBD1 (6 bases). The germline V gene encodes CDR1 GTSNPN and CDR2 SVGIG (reference sequence). V was clipped by 1 base and J by 1 base, with 17 bases between them. CDR3 length equals 16 residues. The CDR3, as DNA: TGTGCCTGGAGTGCCGATTACAGGGATGATTCCTACGAGCAGTACTTC. This encodes CAWSADYRDDSYEQYF.

The CDR3 bases are TGTGCCAGCAGCTTGGAGGCGGAACGGTTCGGGAAGACCCAGTACTTC. Translating it yields CASSLEAERFGKTQYF. This chain links TRBV7-9 with TRBJ2-5; tentatively, D is TRBD2 (5 bases). The CDR3 totals 16 residues. Germline CDR1 is SEHNR and CDR2 is FQNEAQ (reference sequence). The V end was cut by 3 bases, the J end by 6 bases, with 20 bases between.

The chain couples TRBV2 to TRBJ2-5; TRBD1 or TRBD2 may be the D gene (5 bases each). The CDR3 is 17 amino acids. The ends were cut back, 6 bases at V and 4 bases at J, with 24 bases in the middle. The germline V gene has CDR1 SNHLY and CDR2 FYNNEI. The CDR3 nucleotides read TGTGCCAGCAGGACGGGCGTCCCGTCAGGGAGAGGAGAGACCCAGTACTTC. Protein product: CASRTGVPSGRGETQYF.

J is TRBJ2-7 and V is TRBV15; 11 nucleotides agree with TRBD2. Losses at the gene ends were 1 base for V and 12 bases for J; bases not matched to a gene: 14. This CDR3 is built from 16 residues. CDR1 and CDR2 (germline): LNHNV, YYDKDF (reference sequence). DNA of the CDR3: TGTGCCACCAGCAGAGGCGCGGCTAGCGGGGGGACCAAACGGTACTTC. It yields the protein CATSRGAASGGTKRYF.

The J gene is TRBJ1-2, the V gene TRBV5-1; 7 positions match TRBD1. The length of the CDR3 is 13 residues. Germline loops: CDR1 SGHRS, CDR2 YFSETQ. V shed 9 bases and J 4 bases; nucleotides not matched to a gene: 9. The CDR3 DNA is TGCGCCACCAGACGGACAGGACTCTATGGCTACACCTTC. Amino acids: CATRRTGLYGYTF.

The rearrangement joins TRBV4-3 to TRBJ1-2; no definite D call. Deletions cut 0 bases from V and 7 bases from J, with 15 bases between. The CDR3 totals 15 residues. CDR1 is LGHNA, CDR2 YSLEER, per germline. The CDR3 region is CASSQEVGKAVGYTF. The CDR3 DNA is TGCGCCAGCAGCCAAGAGGTAGGGAAGGCGGTTGGCTACACCTTC.

The V and J genes are TRBV15 and TRBJ1-2; 10 nucleotides match TRBD1. J was trimmed by 4 bases and V by 9 bases; bases with no gene match: 5. The V gene's germline CDR1 is LNHNV and CDR2 YYDKDF (reference sequence). CDR3 length: 13 residues. The CDR3 DNA reads as TGTGCCACGCGGACAGGGGGAGGCTATGGCTACACCTTC. Translation gives CATRTGGGYGYTF.

This clone was seen a few times. The V and J genes are TRBV11-2 and TRBJ2-7; 10 nucleotides agree with TRBD1. The V and J ends lost 7 bases and 3 bases, in that order; junction bases with no gene match: 6. The CDR3 sequence is 14 residues long. Germline V CDR1 and CDR2: SGHAT, FQNNGV. The CDR3 nucleotides read TGTGCCAGCAACAGACAGGGGGCCGGCTACGAGCAGTACTTC. Amino acids: CASNRQGAGYEQYF.

This clone has only a few counts. The V call is TRBV7-2, the J call TRBJ1-6; 8 bases are a match to TRBD1. CDR3 length: 16 residues. Germline CDR1 SGHTA, CDR2 FQGNSA. Losses at the gene ends were 5 bases for V and 5 bases for J; bases not matched to a gene: 8. The DNA for the CDR3 is TGTGCCAGCAGCCTCAGGGGGCGCGGAAATAATTCACCCCTCCACTTT. Its protein product is CASSLRGRGNNSPLHF.

This chain links TRBV7-9 with TRBJ2-7; 8 nucleotides match TRBD1. Germline lookup yields CDR1 SEHNR and CDR2 FQNEAQ (reference sequence). This CDR3 has 13 amino acids. J gave up 3 bases and V 4 bases, and 2 bases lay outside the gene matches. As DNA, the CDR3 is TGTGCCAGCAGCTCTACAGGGGGCTACGAGCAGTACTTC. It is translated as CASSSTGGYEQYF.

The V gene is TRBV29-1, the J gene TRBJ2-7; 7 bases map to TRBD1. CDR3 length: 13 amino acids. Unmatched junction bases numbered 10, after V lost 4 bases and J lost 7 bases. Germline CDR1 is SQVTM and CDR2 is ANQGSEA. This CDR3 reads CSVARGRLGEQYF. In nucleotides, the CDR3 is TGCAGCGTTGCAAGGGGGCGCTTGGGGGAGCAGTACTTC.

The V call is TRBV5-1, the J call TRBJ1-1; D is unclear. Germline V gene sequence: CDR1 SGHRS, CDR2 YFSETQ. The CDR3 totals 14 residues. V was cut by 4 bases and J by 3 bases, with 13 bases left in between. The CDR3 sequence: CASSGMTGDTEAFF. The CDR3 bases are TGCGCCAGCAGCGGGATGACTGGAGACACTGAAGCTTTCTTT.